This TCR beta chain was captured by sequencing in a study of T cell repertoires in cytomegalovirus infection. Study details: CMV infection together with matching HLA type was indicated by public TCR beta signatures.

TCRdb itself ran the reads through MiXCR, one entry per CDR3 protein. Found here are approximately 750,000 distinct CDR3 sequences, approximately 40% of them singletons; the top ten hold around 3%. The V gene end was trimmed by 1 base and the J gene end by 1 base; junction bases not matched to a gene: 3. Germline V gene lookup returns CDR1 SEHNR and CDR2 FQNEAQ (reference sequence). The CDR3 spans 15 residues. This clonotype was counted ten times or more. The chain links TRBV7-9 to TRBJ1-1; TRBD1 matches at 7 bases. The sample consisted of PBMCs. This sequence was found in a human donor in good health (CMV status not recorded). Some clones in this sample may be carry-over from other donors' samples. The DNA of the CDR3 is TGTGCCAGCAGCTTAGACAGGGGCCCGAACACTGAAGCTTTCTTT. This codes for CASSLDRGPNTEAFF.